This T cell receptor beta chain originates from a study of T cells expressing NK-cell markers. Study-wide background: From sorted CD3+CD56+NKG2C+, CD3+CD56+NKG2C- and CD3+CD56-NKG2C+ T cells came the TCR beta repertoires. There were seven HCMV-seropositive donors and one seronegative donor among the eight sequenced.

Concerning this clonotype itself: Its antigen is unknown.

This CDR3 spans 15 amino acids. TCRdb reanalyzed the 5' RACE reads and collapses them to one entry per CDR3 protein, without DNA. Recorded here are approximately 440,000 distinct CDR3 sequences; the top ten clones represent over 1.1%. Study-wide results and limits: In several donors, these clonotypes also led the CD3+CD56-NKG2C+ fraction.

This chain connects TRBV12-3 or TRBV12-4 to TRBJ2-1; TCRdb's assignment of TRBD1 cannot be checked, as there is no DNA. Material: blood T cells: a sorted CD56 or NKG2C T cell subset, CD4+ or CD8+ T cells, or bulk PBMC T cells (not recorded which). This sequence originates from a woman aged 45-65 years in good health. CDR3 sequence reads: CASSLGDRKYNEQFF.